This TCR beta chain is from a study of cytomegalovirus exposure and HLA in healthy donors. For the study at large: Earlier findings included more than 95 million unique TCR beta sequences obtained from about 180 million T cells.

Germline V lookup: CDR1 MGHRA, CDR2 YSYEKL. This CDR3 has 14 residues. Trimming took off 1 base at V and 4 bases at J, with 10 bases between the two ends. Concerning this clone: As yet, its antigen is unknown.

Primers included in the PCR were 60 Vbeta and 13 Jbeta primers. TCRdb's table, derived via immunoSEQ multiplex PCR, lists solely in-frame clones and lacks some. Counted here are around 200,000 clones, 70% to 75% occurring once; the ten biggest clones make up about 5%. Study findings and constraints: It was in a later analysis that TCR association rates were seen to vary by HLA locus, highest for DRB1 and lowest for HLA-C. Prior analysis indicated that the majority of TCR beta V segments exhibited productivity approximately 87% or approximately 30% of the time.

The sequencing input was PBMCs. This chain connects TRBV4-1 to TRBJ1-1, with D unclear. This receptor was obtained from a man under 40 in good health and CMV-seropositive. The CDR3 region has the DNA TGCGCCAGCAGCCAAGTCGTCAGCGTCACTGAAGCTTTCTTT. Its protein is CASSQVVSVTEAFF.